Below, 13 T cell receptor beta chains from the same sample are listed, as sequenced in a study of Graves' ophthalmopathy and Graves' hyperthyroidism. Beta-chain TCR CDR3 regions were amplified from RNA transcripts. The library came from an HTBI-primed first-round RT-PCR and a second-round multiplex PCR. TCRdb called the multiplex PCR reads again in MiXCR, with one record for every CDR3 protein. The sample shows roughly 50,000 distinct CDR3 sequences, over 40% of them seen only once. Sample: peripheral blood. The receptors derive from an adult man with Graves' ophthalmopathy.

For this clonotype: A much bigger clone sits one base away, suggesting this may be a read error. The CDR3: CASSFGATAKNSQYF. CDR3 nucleotides: TGTGCCAGCAGCTTCGGGGCCACAGCCAAAAACAGTCAGTACTTC. The gene calls are TRBV5-1 and TRBJ2-5; D tentatively fits TRBD1 or TRBD2 (5 bases each). CDR3 length: 15 residues. Germline V gives CDR1 SGHRS, CDR2 YFSETQ.

The chain carries TRBV7-2 and TRBJ2-7, with 8 bases lining up with TRBD1. This CDR3 contains 11 residues. V trimming: 5 bases; J trimming: 9 bases; junction bases outside the gene matches: 3. Germline CDR1 and CDR2: SGHTA and FQGNSA. The CDR3 loop reads CASSPGQAQYF. CDR3 sequence (DNA): TGTGCCAGCAGCCCGGGACAGGCGCAGTACTTC.

V gene TRBV5-1 combines with J gene TRBJ1-6; a possible D gene is TRBD1 (5 bases). V lost 0 bases, J lost 7 bases, and 14 bases lay in between. The CDR3 consists of 16 residues. Germline CDR1 is SGHRS and CDR2 is YFSETQ. The DNA for the CDR3 is TGCGCCAGCAGCTTGGGCCACCGGGACGTAAATTCACCCCTCCACTTT. Its translation is CASSLGHRDVNSPLHF.

The chain recombines TRBV10-3 with TRBJ2-3; D possibly corresponds to TRBD2 (6 bases). Looked up from germline, CDR1 is ENHRY and CDR2 is SYGVKD. V lost 2 bases and J 11 bases, leaving 11 bases between the germline ends. The CDR3 loop spans 12 amino acids. CDR3 residues: CAISEGREQQYF. CDR3 nucleotides: TGTGCCATCAGTGAGGGGCGGGAACAGCAGTATTTT.

The J gene is TRBJ1-1, the V gene TRBV9; D perhaps matches TRBD1 (6 bases). The germline V gene has CDR1 SGDLS and CDR2 YYNGEE. The germline V and J ends were trimmed by 0 bases and 4 bases, with 10 bases remaining between them. The CDR3 sequence is 14 residues long. As DNA, the CDR3 is TGTGCCAGCAGCGTAGCAGAGGGGGTCACTGAAGCTTTCTTT. Translation: CASSVAEGVTEAFF.

In its sample, this clonotype was seen many times. The chain combines TRBV5-1 with TRBJ2-3; either TRBD1 or TRBD2 may fit D (6 bases each). CDR1 is SGHRS, CDR2 YFSETQ, per germline. V was pared by 3 bases and J by 1 base, with 15 bases between. CDR3 length equals 16 residues. The CDR3 loop reads CASSSGGGPGTDTQYF. As DNA, the CDR3 is TGCGCCAGCAGCTCCGGAGGGGGGCCGGGCACAGATACGCAGTATTTT.

In its sample, this clonotype is medium-sized. The gene calls are TRBV2 and TRBJ1-6; the match to TRBD1 covers 8 bases. V shed 7 bases, J shed 10 bases, and the junction held 6 bases outside the gene matches. CDR1 and CDR2 (germline): SNHLY, FYNNEI. This CDR3 contains 13 residues. In DNA, the CDR3 is TGTGCCAGCACCGAGACAGGGGAATCACCCCTCCACTTT. Its protein product is CASTETGESPLHF. Looking up the rest from reference TRBV2 and TRBJ1-6 gives the full variable domain: EPEVTQTPSHQVTQMGQEVILRCVPISNHLYFYWYRQILGQKVEFLVSFYNNEISEKSEIFDDQFSVERPDGSNFTLKIRSTKLEDSAMYFCASTETGESPLHFGNGTRLTVT.

This sequence joins TRBV10-3 and TRBJ2-1, with 10 bases lining up with TRBD2. V was pared by 0 bases and J by 7 bases, with 3 bases of the junction left unmatched. The CDR3 has 15 residues. Per germline, CDR1 ENHRY and CDR2 SYGVKD. The CDR3 sequence is CAISESLAGANEQFF. CDR3 DNA sequence: TGTGCCATCAGTGAGTCGCTAGCGGGGGCAAATGAGCAGTTCTTC.

This clonotype has at least ten counts. The chain combines TRBV19 with TRBJ2-2; either TRBD1 or TRBD2 may fit D (5 bases each). The germline V gene encodes CDR1 LNHDA and CDR2 SQIVND (reference sequence). Trimming took off 7 bases at V and 3 bases at J, with 12 bases between the two ends. This CDR3 is built from 14 residues. Here the CDR3 DNA reads TGTGCCAGTACCGGGACCCCCTACACCGGGGAGCTGTTTTTT. Amino acid sequence: CASTGTPYTGELFF.

The chain joins TRBV7-2 to TRBJ1-6, with D perhaps TRBD1 (6 bases). CDR1 is SGHTA and CDR2 is FQGNSA in the germline V gene. V gave up 7 bases and J gave up 14 bases, with 18 bases separating them. CDR3 length: 13 amino acids. CDR3 residues: CASNLEGVAALHF. CDR3 nucleotide sequence: TGTGCCAGCAACTTGGAGGGGGTCGCGGCCCTCCACTTT.

The table lists this clonotype with many counts. A much larger clone is a single base away; this may be a read error. This sequence joins TRBV6-6 and TRBJ1-6; TRBD1 matches at 10 bases. V dropped 5 bases and J dropped 10; count of bases not matched to a gene: 14. Germline V gene lookup returns CDR1 MNHNY and CDR2 SVGAGI (reference sequence). The CDR3 length is 17 residues. The CDR3, as DNA: TGTGCCAGCAGTCCCCTCCGACAGGGGGCGAAAGTGTCACCCCTCCACTTT. Its protein product is CASSPLRQGAKVSPLHF.

The rearrangement joins TRBV7-2 to TRBJ2-7; unclear D gene. Germline loops: CDR1 SGHTA, CDR2 FQGNSA. The length of the CDR3 is 13 residues. The ends were cut back, 5 bases at V and 0 bases at J, with 8 bases in the middle. This CDR3 reads CASSGRSSYEQYF. In DNA form, the CDR3 reads TGTGCCAGCAGCGGAAGGAGCTCCTACGAGCAGTACTTC.

This clonotype was seen only a few times. A read error may be the cause here, since a much bigger clone is one base away. The chain uses TRBV30 and TRBJ1-2, with 9 bases identical to TRBD1. Germline CDR1 GTSNPN, CDR2 SVGIG (reference sequence). The CDR3 runs 11 residues. CDR3 sequence reads: CALGQGDGHTF. The CDR3 nucleotides read TGTGCCTTGGGACAGGGAGATGGCCACACCTTC.